This TCR beta chain was recovered during a study of control samples from healthy donors and cancer patients. Produced via immunoSEQ multiplex PCR; TCRdb's table is partial and in-frame only. This table holds about 110,000 clones, about 80% found once. Looked up from germline, CDR1 is LNHDA and CDR2 is SQIVND (reference sequence). The CDR3 length is 18 residues. V was cut by 7 bases and J by 0 bases, with 24 bases left in between. The chain combines TRBV19 with TRBJ1-2; D gene ambiguous. The receptor was isolated from a man aged 18-30 years in good health. The sequencing sample was made of blood. CDR3 DNA sequence: TGTGCCAGTACGACAAGGGCCCTATACACACGACCTAACTATGGCTACACCTTC. This codes for CASTTRALYTRPNYGYTF.